This T cell receptor (beta chain) came from a study of T-cell memory formation after mild COVID-19. Study outcomes and limitations: CD4+ contracting clones were mainly CM and EM; CD8+ ones, EMRA.

Unmatched junction bases numbered 8, after V lost 5 bases and J lost 5 bases. The CDR3 contains 14 residues. For this clonotype: Its antigen remains unknown.

cDNA libraries for TCR alpha and TCR beta, carrying sample barcodes and UMIs, came from 5'RACE with constant-segment primers. TCRdb redid the calling of the 5' RACE reads with MiXCR, one entry per CDR3 protein. Of thousands of distinct CDR3 sequences in the sample, approximately 15% were seen once. The sequenced material came from PBMCs or a T cell subset sorted from them (not recorded which). This receptor was obtained from an adult who had mild COVID-19 (a few samples of this study predate the infection). Cell type and time point are not known. This chain connects TRBV12-3 or TRBV12-4 to TRBJ2-5; 7 bases are shared with TRBD1. The CDR3 loop reads CASSLSDRRETQYF. CDR3 in DNA: TGTGCCAGCAGTCTCTCGGACAGGAGGGAGACCCAGTACTTC.